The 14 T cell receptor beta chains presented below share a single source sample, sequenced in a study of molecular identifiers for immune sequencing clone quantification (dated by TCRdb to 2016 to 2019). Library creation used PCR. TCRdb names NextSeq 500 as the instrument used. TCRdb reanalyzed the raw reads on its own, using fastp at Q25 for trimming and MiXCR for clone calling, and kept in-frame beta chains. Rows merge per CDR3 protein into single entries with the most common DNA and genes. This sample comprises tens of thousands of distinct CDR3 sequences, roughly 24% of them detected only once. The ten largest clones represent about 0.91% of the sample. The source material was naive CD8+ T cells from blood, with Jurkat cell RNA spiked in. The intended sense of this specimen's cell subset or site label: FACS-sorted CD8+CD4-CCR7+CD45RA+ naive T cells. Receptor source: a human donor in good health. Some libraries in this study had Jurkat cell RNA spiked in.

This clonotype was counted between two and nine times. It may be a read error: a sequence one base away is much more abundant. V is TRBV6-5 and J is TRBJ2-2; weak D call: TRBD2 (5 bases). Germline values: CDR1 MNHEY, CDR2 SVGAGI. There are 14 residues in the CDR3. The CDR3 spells CASSYSANTGELLF. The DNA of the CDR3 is TGTGCCAGCAGTTACTCGGCGAACACCGGGGAGCTGCTTTTT.

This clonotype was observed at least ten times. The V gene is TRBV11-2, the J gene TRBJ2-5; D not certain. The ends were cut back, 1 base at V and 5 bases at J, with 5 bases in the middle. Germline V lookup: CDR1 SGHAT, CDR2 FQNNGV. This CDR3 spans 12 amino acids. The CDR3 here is CASSLVLETQYF. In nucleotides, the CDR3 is TGTGCCAGCAGCTTAGTTCTGGAGACCCAGTACTTC.

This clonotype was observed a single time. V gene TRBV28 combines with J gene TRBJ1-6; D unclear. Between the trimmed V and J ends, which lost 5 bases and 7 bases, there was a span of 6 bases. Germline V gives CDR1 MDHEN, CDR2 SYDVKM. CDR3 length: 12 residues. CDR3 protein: CASSRTNSPLHF. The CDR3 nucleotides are TGTGCCAGCAGTCGAACCAATTCACCCCTCCACTTT.

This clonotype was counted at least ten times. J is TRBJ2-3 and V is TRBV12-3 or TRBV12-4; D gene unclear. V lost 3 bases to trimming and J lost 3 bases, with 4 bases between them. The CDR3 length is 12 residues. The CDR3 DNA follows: TGTGCCAGCAGTTTTATGACAGATACGCAGTATTTT. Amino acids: CASSFMTDTQYF.

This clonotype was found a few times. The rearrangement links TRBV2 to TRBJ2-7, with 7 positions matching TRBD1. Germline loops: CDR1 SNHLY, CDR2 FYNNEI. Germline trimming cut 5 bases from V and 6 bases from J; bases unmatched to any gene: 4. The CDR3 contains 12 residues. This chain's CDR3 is CASSWTGGEQYF. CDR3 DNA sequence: TGTGCCAGCAGTTGGACAGGTGGCGAGCAGTACTTC.

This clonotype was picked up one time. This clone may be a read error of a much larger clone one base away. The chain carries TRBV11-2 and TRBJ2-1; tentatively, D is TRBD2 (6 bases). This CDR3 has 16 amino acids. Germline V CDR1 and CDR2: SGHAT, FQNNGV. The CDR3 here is CASSLGGLSSYNEQLF. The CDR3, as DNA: TGTGCCAGCAGCTTAGGGGGACTCTCTTCCTACAATGAGCAGCTCTTC. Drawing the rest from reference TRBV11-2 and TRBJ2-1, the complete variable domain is EAGVAQSPRYKIIEKRQSVAFWCNPISGHATLYWYQQILGQGPKLLIQFQNNGVVDDSQLPKDRFSAERLKGVDSTLKIQPAKLEDSAVYLCASSLGGLSSYNEQLFGPGTRLTVL.

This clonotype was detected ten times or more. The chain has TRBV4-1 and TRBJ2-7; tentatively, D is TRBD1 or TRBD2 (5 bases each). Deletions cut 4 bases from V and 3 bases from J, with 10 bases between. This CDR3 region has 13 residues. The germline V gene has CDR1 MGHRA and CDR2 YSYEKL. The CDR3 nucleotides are TGCGCCAGCAGCCCGGGACCAGACTACGAGCAGTACTTC. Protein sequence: CASSPGPDYEQYF.

In nucleotides, the CDR3 is TGCAGTGCCAGGGACCCCAGTTTTGTACAGTTAAATGAAAAACTGTTTTTT. Its protein product is CSARDPSFVQLNEKLFF. V and J are TRBV20-1 and TRBJ1-4; weak D call: TRBD1 (5 bases). CDR3 size: 17 residues. The V gene's germline CDR1 is DFQATT and CDR2 SNEGSKA (reference sequence). Trimming removed 6 bases from V and 5 bases from J, with 25 bases in between.

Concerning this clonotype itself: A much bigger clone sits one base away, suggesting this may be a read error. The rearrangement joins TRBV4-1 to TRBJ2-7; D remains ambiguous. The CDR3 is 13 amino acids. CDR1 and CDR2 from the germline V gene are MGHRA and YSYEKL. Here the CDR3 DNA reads TGCGCCAGCAGCCAAGTATCAGGCTACGAGCGGTACTTC. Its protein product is CASSQVSGYERYF.

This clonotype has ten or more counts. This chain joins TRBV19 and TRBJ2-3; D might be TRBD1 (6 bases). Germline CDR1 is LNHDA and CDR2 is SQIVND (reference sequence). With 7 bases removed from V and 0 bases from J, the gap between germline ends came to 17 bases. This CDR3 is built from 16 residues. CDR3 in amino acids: CASNPHQGQSTDTQYF. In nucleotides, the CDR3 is TGTGCCAGTAATCCACATCAAGGACAGAGCACAGATACGCAGTATTTT.

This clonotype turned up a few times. CDR3 sequence reads: CSAPGLANYEQYF. CDR3 bases: TGCAGTGCCCCGGGACTAGCGAACTACGAGCAGTACTTC. The chain is built from TRBV20-1 and TRBJ2-7; 10 nucleotides agree with TRBD2. The germline CDR1 and CDR2 sequences are DFQATT and SNEGSKA (reference sequence). This CDR3 comprises 13 residues. V lost 6 bases to trimming and J lost 3 bases; unmatched junction nucleotides: 5.

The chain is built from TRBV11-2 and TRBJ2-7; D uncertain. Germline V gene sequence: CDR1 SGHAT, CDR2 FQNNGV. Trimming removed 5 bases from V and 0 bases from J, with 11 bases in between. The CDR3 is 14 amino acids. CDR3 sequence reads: CASSPILNSYEQYF. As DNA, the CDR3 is TGTGCCAGCAGCCCGATACTGAACTCCTACGAGCAGTACTTC.

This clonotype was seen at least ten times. In nucleotides, the CDR3 is TGTGCCAGCAGTCCCCGCCCCTTTGGGCCGAACACTGAAGCTTTCTTT. Translation gives CASSPRPFGPNTEAFF. The J gene is TRBJ1-1, the V gene TRBV27; D not certain. V gave up 5 bases and J gave up 1 base, with 17 bases separating them. CDR1 is MNHEY and CDR2 is SMNVEV in the germline V gene (reference sequence). The CDR3 consists of 16 residues.

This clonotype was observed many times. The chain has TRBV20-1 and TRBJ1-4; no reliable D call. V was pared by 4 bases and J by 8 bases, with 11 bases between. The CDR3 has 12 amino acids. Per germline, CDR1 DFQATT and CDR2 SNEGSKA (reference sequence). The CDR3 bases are TGCAGTGCTAACGGGGAATGGGAAAAACTGTTTTTT. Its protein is CSANGEWEKLFF.